This TCR beta chain emerged from a study of T cell changes during pregnancy in multiple sclerosis. The length of the CDR3 is 16 residues. Germline-derived CDR1 and CDR2 are SGHAT and FQNNGV. With V trimmed by 5 bases and J by 2 bases, 8 bases remained unmatched. This clone was observed once. Produced via immunoSEQ multiplex PCR; TCRdb's table is partial and in-frame only. The sample lists 30,000 or so clones, roughly 87% occurring once. The chain combines TRBV11-2 with TRBJ2-1, with TRBD2 matching over 8 bases. This clonotype originated in a female donor with multiple sclerosis, enrolled in a pregnancy study. This material consisted of CD8+ T cells from peripheral blood mononuclear cells, taken in the second trimester of pregnancy. CDR3 residues: CASSPNTGLAYNEQFF. In nucleotides, the CDR3 is TGTGCCAGCAGCCCTAACACGGGACTAGCCTACAATGAGCAGTTCTTC.